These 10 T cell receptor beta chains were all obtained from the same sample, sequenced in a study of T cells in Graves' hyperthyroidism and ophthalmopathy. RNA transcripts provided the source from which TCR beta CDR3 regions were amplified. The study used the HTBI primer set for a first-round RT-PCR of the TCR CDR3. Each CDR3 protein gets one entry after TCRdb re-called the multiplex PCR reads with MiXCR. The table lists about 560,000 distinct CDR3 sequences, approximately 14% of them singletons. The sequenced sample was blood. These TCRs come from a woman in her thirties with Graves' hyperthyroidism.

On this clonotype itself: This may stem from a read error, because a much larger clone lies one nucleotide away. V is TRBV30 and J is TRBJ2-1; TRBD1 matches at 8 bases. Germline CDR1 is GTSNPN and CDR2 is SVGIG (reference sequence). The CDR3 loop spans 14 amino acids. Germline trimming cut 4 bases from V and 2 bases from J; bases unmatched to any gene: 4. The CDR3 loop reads CAWISGGPYNEQFF. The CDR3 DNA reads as TGTGCCTGGATCTCAGGGGGCCCCTACAATGAGCAGTTCTTC.

The CDR3 DNA reads as TGTGCCAGCAGCGTAGATCCGGCTAGCGGGGATTACAATGAGCAGTTCTTC. Translated, it gives CASSVDPASGDYNEQFF. V and J are TRBV9 and TRBJ2-1; 9 nucleotides agree with TRBD2. Germline CDR1 is SGDLS and CDR2 is YYNGEE. The CDR3 is 17 residues long. V was pared by 0 bases and J by 4 bases, with 8 bases of the junction left unmatched.

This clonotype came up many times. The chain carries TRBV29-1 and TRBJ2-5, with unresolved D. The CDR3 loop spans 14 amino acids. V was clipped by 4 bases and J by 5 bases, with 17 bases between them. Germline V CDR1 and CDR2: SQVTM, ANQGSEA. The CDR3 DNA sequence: TGCAGCGTTGCCCCAATACGGACCGGGGAGACCCAGTACTTC. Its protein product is CSVAPIRTGETQYF.

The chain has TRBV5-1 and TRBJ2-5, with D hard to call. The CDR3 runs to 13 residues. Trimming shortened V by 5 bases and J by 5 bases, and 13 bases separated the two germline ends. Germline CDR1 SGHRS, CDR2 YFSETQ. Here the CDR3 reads CASRTGYGETQYF. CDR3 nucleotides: TGCGCCAGCAGGACCGGGTACGGGGAGACCCAGTACTTC.

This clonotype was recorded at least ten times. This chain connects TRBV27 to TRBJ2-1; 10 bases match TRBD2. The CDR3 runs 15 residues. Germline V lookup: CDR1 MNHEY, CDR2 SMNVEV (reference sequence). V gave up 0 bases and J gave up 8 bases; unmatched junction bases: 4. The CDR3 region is CASSLSLAGDYEQFF. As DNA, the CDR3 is TGTGCCAGCAGTTTATCCCTAGCGGGAGACTATGAGCAGTTCTTC.

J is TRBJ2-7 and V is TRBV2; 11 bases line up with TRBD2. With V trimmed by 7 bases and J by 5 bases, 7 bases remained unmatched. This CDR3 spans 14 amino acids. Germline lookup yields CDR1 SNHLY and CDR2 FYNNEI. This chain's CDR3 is CASTNSGRADEQYF. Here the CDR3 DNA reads TGTGCCAGCACCAATAGCGGGAGGGCAGACGAGCAGTACTTC.

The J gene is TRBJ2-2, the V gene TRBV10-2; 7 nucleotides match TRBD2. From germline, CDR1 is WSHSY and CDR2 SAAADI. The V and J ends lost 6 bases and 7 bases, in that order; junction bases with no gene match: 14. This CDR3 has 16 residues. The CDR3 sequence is CASSQLASGTGGELFF. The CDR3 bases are TGCGCCAGCAGCCAACTCGCCAGCGGGACGGGCGGGGAGCTGTTTTTT.

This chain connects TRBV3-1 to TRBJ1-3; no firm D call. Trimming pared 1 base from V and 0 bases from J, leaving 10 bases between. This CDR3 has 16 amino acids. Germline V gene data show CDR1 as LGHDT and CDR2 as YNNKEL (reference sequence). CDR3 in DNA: TGTGCCAGCAGCCAAGCCGTAGATTACTCTGGAAACACCATATATTTT. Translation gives CASSQAVDYSGNTIYF.

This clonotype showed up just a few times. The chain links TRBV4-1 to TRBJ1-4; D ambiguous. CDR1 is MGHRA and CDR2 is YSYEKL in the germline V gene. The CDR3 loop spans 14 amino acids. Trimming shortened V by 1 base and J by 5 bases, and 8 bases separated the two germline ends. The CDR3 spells CASSQAGVNEKLFF. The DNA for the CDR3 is TGCGCCAGCAGCCAAGCCGGGGTAAATGAAAAACTGTTTTTT.

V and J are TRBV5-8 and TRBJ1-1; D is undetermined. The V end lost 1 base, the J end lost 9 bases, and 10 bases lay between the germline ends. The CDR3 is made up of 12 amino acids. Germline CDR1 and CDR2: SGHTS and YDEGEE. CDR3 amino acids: CASSLLQIQAFF. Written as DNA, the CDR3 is TGTGCCAGCAGCTTGTTGCAGATACAAGCTTTCTTT.